This is a list of T cell receptor beta chains from one sample in a study of neoadjuvant anti-PD-1 for oral cavity cancer. Profiled with immunoSEQ multiplex PCR; TCRdb holds only in-frame clones, not every one. The sample yields 55,000 to 80,000 clones, around 83% seen once. Sequencing was performed on PBMCs, taken before nivolumab (anti-PD-1) treatment. The receptors shown here come from a person between 40 and 85 years old with oral cavity squamous cell carcinoma. Both conserved end residues are part of each CDR3. D genes are given only for firm matches. Clone size is given for some rows only: seen once, a few or many times, or a class if the clone is expanded.

d_call	v_call	clone_size	j_call	cdr3_nt	cdr3_aa
TRBD2	TRBV5-1	NA	TRBJ2-7	TGCGCCAGCAGCGGGGACCCAGCGGGAGAGTTTCTCGAGCAGTACTTC	CASSGDPAGEFLEQYF
NA	TRBV7-9	NA	TRBJ1-5	TGTGCCAGCAGCAAGCAGGAGAATCAGCCCCAGCATTTT	CASSKQENQPQHF
NA	TRBV29-1	NA	TRBJ2-1	TGCAGCGTTGAGCTGGGGCAGCACTATTACAATGAGCAGTTCTTC	CSVELGQHYYNEQFF
TRBD1	TRBV10-2	once	TRBJ1-4	TGCGCCAGCAGTGAGTGGGGGACAGGGAGCGAAAAACTGTTTTTT	CASSEWGTGSEKLFF
TRBD1	TRBV25-1	NA	TRBJ2-1	TGTGCCAGCAGTGATCCCCGGACAGGGGTTGGTGAGCAGTTCTTC	CASSDPRTGVGEQFF
NA	TRBV2	NA	TRBJ1-2	TGTGCCAGCAGTGGGGACGGTTATGGCTACACCTTC	CASSGDGYGYTF
NA	TRBV6-5	NA	TRBJ1-3	TGTGCCAGCGGCGGGAGCTTCTCTGGAAACACCATATATTTT	CASGGSFSGNTIYF
NA	TRBV19	NA	TRBJ1-5	TGTGCCAGTAGCACCTTCAGGGGCTGGGGCAATCAGCCCCAGCATTTT	CASSTFRGWGNQPQHF
TRBD2	TRBV7-3	NA	TRBJ2-1	TGTGCCAGCAGCTTAATGGGGACTAGCGGGAGGAATGAGCAGTTCTTC	CASSLMGTSGRNEQFF
TRBD1	TRBV7-6	NA	TRBJ2-2	TGTGCCAGCAGTCTTACCGGGACAGGGGGCACCGGGGAGCTGTTTTTT	CASSLTGTGGTGELFF
NA	TRBV11-2	NA	TRBJ2-7	TGTGCCAGCAGCTCCGAGGTCCACGAGCAGTACTTC	CASSSEVHEQYF
NA	TRBV6-6	NA	TRBJ1-6	TGTGCCAGCGGAAGGAGGGAGTTAGTCTCACCCCTCCACTTT	CASGRRELVSPLHF
NA	TRBV30	few	TRBJ1-5	TGTGCCTGGAGTTTATCTGGGGGTCAGCCCCAGCATTTT	CAWSLSGGQPQHF
TRBD1	TRBV27	NA	TRBJ1-1	TGTGCCAGCAGTTTTGGGGACAGGATTAACACTGAAGCTTTCTTT	CASSFGDRINTEAFF
NA	TRBV19	NA	TRBJ1-3	TGTGCCAGCATCGACGGGCAGGTCTCTGGAAACACCATATATTTT	CASIDGQVSGNTIYF
NA	TRBV7-9	NA	TRBJ1-5	TGTGCCAGCAGCCCCGCGGGCAATCAGCCCCAGCATTTT	CASSPAGNQPQHF
TRBD2	TRBV5-4	NA	TRBJ2-3	TGTGCCAGCAGCAAGGCCCTCAGCGGGGGGGCAGATACGCAGTATTTT	CASSKALSGGADTQYF
NA	TRBV11-2	NA	TRBJ1-6	TGTGCCAGCAGCTTAATGGGACACAATAATTCACCCCTCCACTTT	CASSLMGHNNSPLHF